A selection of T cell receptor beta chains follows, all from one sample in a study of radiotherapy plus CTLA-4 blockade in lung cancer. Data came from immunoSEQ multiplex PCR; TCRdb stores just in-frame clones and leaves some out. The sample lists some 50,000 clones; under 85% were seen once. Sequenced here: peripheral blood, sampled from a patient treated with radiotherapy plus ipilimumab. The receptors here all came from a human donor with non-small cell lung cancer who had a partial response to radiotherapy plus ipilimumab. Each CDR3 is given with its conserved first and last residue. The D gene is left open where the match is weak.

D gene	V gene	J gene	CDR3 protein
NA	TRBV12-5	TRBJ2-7	CASGLGGSTYEQYF
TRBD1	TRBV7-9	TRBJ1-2	CASSLFGQGATGYTF
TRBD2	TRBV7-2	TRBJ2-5	CASSLKSSGGPGGTQYF
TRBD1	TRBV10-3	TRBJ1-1	CAISESGRGREAFF
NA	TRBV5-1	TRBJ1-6	CASSLAGGDNSPLHF
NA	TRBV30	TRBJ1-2	CAWTEGDYGYTF
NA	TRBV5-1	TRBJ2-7	CASSFGGSYEQYF
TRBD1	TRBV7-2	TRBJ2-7	CASSMVGQGSHEQYF
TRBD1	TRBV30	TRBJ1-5	CAWSVQQGNQPQHF
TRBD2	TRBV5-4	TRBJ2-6	CASSGGDSGANVLTF
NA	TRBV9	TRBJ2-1	CASSVGGGDYNEQFF
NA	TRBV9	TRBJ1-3	CASSAGVGGNTIYF
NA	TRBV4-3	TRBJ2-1	CASSGAVSYNEQFF
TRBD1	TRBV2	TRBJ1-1	CATLLDRGTEAFF
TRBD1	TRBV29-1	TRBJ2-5	CSVEDSGTGIRRETQYF